Sequencing of this T cell receptor beta chain was carried out in a study of T cell responses to AZD1222 COVID-19 vaccine. V was shortened by 6 bases and J by 8 bases, with 20 bases between the two germline ends. This CDR3 is 15 amino acids long. The germline V gene has CDR1 KGHSH and CDR2 LQKENI. Libraries were prepared by immunoSEQ multiplex PCR; TCRdb keeps only in-frame clonotypes and omits some of them. The sample lists more than 70,000 clones, around 90% occurring once. The gene calls are TRBV18 and TRBJ2-1; either TRBD1 or TRBD2 may fit D (5 bases each). This sample comprised peripheral blood, obtained on day 0 of AZD1222 vaccination. The sequence came from an adult in good health. CDR3 sequence reads: CASSIATVRAHEQFF. CDR3 nucleotide sequence: TGTGCCAGCTCTATCGCGACAGTGAGGGCCCATGAGCAGTTCTTC.